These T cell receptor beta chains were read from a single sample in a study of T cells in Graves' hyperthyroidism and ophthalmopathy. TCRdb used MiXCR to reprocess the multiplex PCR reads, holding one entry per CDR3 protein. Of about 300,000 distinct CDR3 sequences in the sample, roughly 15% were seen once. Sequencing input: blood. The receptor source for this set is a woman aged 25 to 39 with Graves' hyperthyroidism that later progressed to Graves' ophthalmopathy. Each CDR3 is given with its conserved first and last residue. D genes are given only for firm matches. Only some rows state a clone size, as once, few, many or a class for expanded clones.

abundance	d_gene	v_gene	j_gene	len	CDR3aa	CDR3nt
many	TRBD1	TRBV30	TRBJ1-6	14	CAWRGQNVGSPLHF	TGTGCCTGGAGGGGACAGAATGTTGGTTCACCCCTCCACTTT
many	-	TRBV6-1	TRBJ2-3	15	CASSPLGYGADTQYF	TGTGCCAGCAGTCCCCTGGGGTACGGCGCAGATACGCAGTATTTT
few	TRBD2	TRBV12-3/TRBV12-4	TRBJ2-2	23	CASSLRSILLAGFNTANTGELFF	TGTGCCAGCAGTTTAAGGTCCATCCTCCTAGCGGGATTCAACACCGCGAACACCGGGGAGCTGTTTTTT
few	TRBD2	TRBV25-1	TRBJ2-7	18	CASSEFRRIPGLVGEQYF	TGTGCCAGCAGTGAATTTCGGCGTATACCGGGACTAGTTGGCGAGCAGTACTTC
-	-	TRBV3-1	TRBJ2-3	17	CASSPYDGGEHTDTQYF	TGTGCCAGCAGCCCATACGACGGCGGAGAACACACAGATACGCAGTATTTT
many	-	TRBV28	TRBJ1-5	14	CATVPDQPNQPQHF	TGTGCCACCGTCCCGGACCAACCGAATCAGCCCCAGCATTTT
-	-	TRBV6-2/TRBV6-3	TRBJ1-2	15	CASSYMQGPGYGYTF	TGTGCCAGCAGTTACATGCAGGGCCCTGGCTATGGCTACACCTTC
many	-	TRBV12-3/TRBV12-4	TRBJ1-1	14	CASSSQQGSTEAFF	TGTGCCAGCAGTTCCCAACAGGGTAGCACTGAAGCTTTCTTT
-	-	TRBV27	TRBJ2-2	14	CASRVPGKTGELFF	TGTGCCAGCAGGGTACCGGGTAAAACCGGGGAGCTGTTTTTT
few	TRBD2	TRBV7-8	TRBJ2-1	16	CASSRRLAGSYNEQFF	TGCGCCAGCAGCCGCCGACTAGCGGGCTCCTACAATGAGCAGTTCTTC
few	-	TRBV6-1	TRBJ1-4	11	CASSHQEKLFF	TGTGCCAGCAGCCATCAGGAAAAACTGTTTTTT
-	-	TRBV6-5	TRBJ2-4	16	CARVFDGEFAKNIQYF	TGTGCCAGAGTTTTTGATGGGGAGTTCGCCAAAAACATTCAGTACTTC
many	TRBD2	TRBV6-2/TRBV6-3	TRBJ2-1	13	CASGTSGSNEQFF	TGTGCCAGCGGGACTAGCGGGAGCAATGAGCAGTTCTTC
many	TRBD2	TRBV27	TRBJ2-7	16	CASSSGLAGESDEQYF	TGTGCCAGCAGTTCAGGACTAGCGGGAGAGTCGGACGAGCAGTACTTC